This T cell receptor (beta chain) was identified during a study of blood T cell repertoires in COVID-19. V shed 5 bases, J shed 6 bases, and the junction held 10 bases outside the gene matches. Germline CDR1 and CDR2: LNHDA and SQIVND (reference sequence). This CDR3 has 15 residues. Per the study methods: Scientists estimated how many nucleated cells there were by amplifying reference gene primers. Profiled with immunoSEQ multiplex PCR; TCRdb holds only in-frame clones, not every one. The V and J calls and the clone size are those of that table, but D and trimming were determined from the DNA. Of about 180,000 clones listed, about four fifths were seen once; the top ten hold 6% to 8.5%.

This sequence originates from a woman between 65 and 79 years old with COVID-19, enrolled during active disease. The chain combines TRBV19 with TRBJ1-2; 9 nucleotides line up with TRBD1. Sequencing used peripheral blood. CDR3 DNA sequence: TGTGCCAGTAGTGATGGGGGACAGGGAAAGAATGGCTACACCTTC. This translates into CASSDGGQGKNGYTF.